One sample yielded the 30 T cell receptor beta chains listed below, sequenced in a study of OX40 agonist ivuxolimab in advanced cancers. Using immunoSEQ multiplex PCR, the repertoire was profiled, and TCRdb retains in-frame clones only, with some absent. The table shows 40,000 or so clones, with roughly 80% occurring only once. Source: CD4+ or CD8+ T cells sorted from blood, taken in a trial of the OX40 agonist ivuxolimab. The receptors stem from an adult with an advanced solid tumor such as melanoma, head and neck, liver or kidney cancer.

CDR3 sequence reads: CASSLGPGETQYF. CDR3 DNA sequence: TGTGCCAGCAGCTTAGGGCCCGGAGAGACCCAGTACTTC. The V call is TRBV7-8, the J call TRBJ2-5; D uncertain. The germline gives CDR1 SGHVS, CDR2 FQNEAQ. This CDR3 has 13 residues. Trimming left V 1 base short and J 4 bases short, with 7 bases between.

V gene TRBV28 combines with J gene TRBJ2-7, with a possible D match to TRBD2 (6 bases). Germline values: CDR1 MDHEN, CDR2 SYDVKM. The CDR3 consists of 15 residues. The V and J ends lost 5 bases and 5 bases respectively, with 19 bases between them. CDR3 protein: CASSPLSGRRDEQYF. CDR3 coding DNA: TGTGCCAGCAGTCCCCTTAGCGGCCGCAGGGACGAGCAGTACTTC. The full variable domain, with the rest looked up from reference TRBV28 and TRBJ2-7, is DVKVTQSSRYLVKRTGEKVFLECVQDMDHENMFWYRQDPGLGLRLIYFSYDVKMKEKGDIPEGYSVSREKKERFSLILESASTNQTSMYLCASSPLSGRRDEQYFGPGTRLTVT.

V is TRBV5-1 and J is TRBJ2-7; D might be TRBD1 (6 bases). V shed 2 bases and J shed 6 bases, with 6 bases lying between them. The length of the CDR3 is 11 residues. Per germline, CDR1 SGHRS and CDR2 YFSETQ. This CDR3 reads CASSLQGEQYF. The CDR3 nucleotides are TGCGCCAGCAGCTTACAGGGCGAGCAGTACTTC.

This sequence joins TRBV29-1 and TRBJ2-3, with D unclear. Germline CDR1 is SQVTM and CDR2 is ANQGSEA. The CDR3 is made up of 13 amino acids. Deletions cut 5 bases from V and 0 bases from J, with 9 bases between. The CDR3 is CSVWPTSTDTQYF. The CDR3 DNA reads as TGCAGCGTTTGGCCGACTAGCACAGATACGCAGTATTTT.

This sequence joins TRBV9 and TRBJ1-3; TRBD1 is a possible D gene (5 bases). Trimming stripped 3 bases from V and 3 bases from J, with 13 bases between. The germline gives CDR1 SGDLS, CDR2 YYNGEE. The CDR3 runs 15 residues. CDR3 nucleotides: TGTGCCAGCAGCGCCCGTCAGGGAAATGGAAACACCATATATTTT. Residues: CASSARQGNGNTIYF.

This clone has just one count. This chain connects TRBV18 to TRBJ1-5; TRBD1 matches 7 bases. Germline CDR1 KGHSH, CDR2 LQKENI. The V segment lost 3 bases and the J segment 4 bases; nucleotides outside the gene matches: 6. CDR3 size: 15 residues. Here the CDR3 DNA reads TGTGCCAGCTCACCCAGGGGACAGTCAAATCAGCCCCAGCATTTT. It is translated as CASSPRGQSNQPQHF.

This clone was seen only a few times. The gene calls are TRBV6-6 and TRBJ1-1, with unresolved D. V dropped 6 bases and J dropped 9 bases, with 14 bases sitting between them. Per the germline V gene, CDR1 is MNHNY and CDR2 is SVGAGI (reference sequence). The CDR3 extends over 12 amino acids. CDR3 DNA: TGTGCCAGCAGCTTGCAGGATGATCAAGCTTTCTTT. This gives the protein CASSLQDDQAFF.

The J gene is TRBJ1-5, the V gene TRBV18; D perhaps matches TRBD1 (5 bases). The CDR3 contains 15 residues. V lost 1 base to trimming and J lost 3 bases, with 10 bases between them. From germline, CDR1 is KGHSH and CDR2 LQKENI. In DNA form, the CDR3 reads TGTGCCAGCTCACCACGGGCAGGGTTCAATCAGCCCCAGCATTTT. It yields the protein CASSPRAGFNQPQHF.

The gene calls are TRBV30 and TRBJ2-7; D is undetermined. The germline gives CDR1 GTSNPN, CDR2 SVGIG (reference sequence). This CDR3 is built from 11 residues. V lost 3 bases, J lost 3 bases, and 6 bases lay in between. The CDR3 DNA sequence: TGTGCCTGGAGCGCGCGCTACGAGCAGTACTTC. This translates into CAWSARYEQYF.

The V call is TRBV6-5, the J call TRBJ2-7; 11 bases map to TRBD2. The CDR3 totals 15 residues. The J segment lost 4 bases and the V segment lost 6 bases, leaving 8 bases of the junction unmatched. Germline CDR1 reads MNHEY; CDR2 reads SVGAGI. CDR3 nucleotide sequence: TGTGCCAGCAGCACAAAAGGACTAGCGGGTTACGAGCAGTACTTC. As protein: CASSTKGLAGYEQYF.

The V and J genes are TRBV30 and TRBJ2-1, with 14 bases identical to TRBD2. V gave up 5 bases and J gave up 7 bases; unmatched junction bases: 10. Germline V CDR1 and CDR2: GTSNPN, SVGIG (reference sequence). The CDR3 totals 16 residues. The CDR3 sequence is CAWVQATSGRGNEQFF. In DNA, the CDR3 is TGTGCCTGGGTTCAGGCGACTAGCGGGAGGGGTAATGAGCAGTTCTTC.

The chain joins TRBV4-1 to TRBJ2-3; 7 bases line up with TRBD2. CDR1 and CDR2 (germline): MGHRA, YSYEKL. The V segment lost 0 bases and the J segment 6 bases; nucleotides outside the gene matches: 6. The CDR3 covers 15 residues. DNA of the CDR3: TGCGCCAGCAGCCAAGATAACAGCGGGGCTGATACGCAGTATTTT. Encoded protein: CASSQDNSGADTQYF.

The chain uses TRBV7-8 and TRBJ2-5, with 9 bases lining up with TRBD1. V lost 5 bases, J lost 5 bases, and 12 bases stayed unmatched. CDR3 length: 16 residues. CDR1 and CDR2 from the germline V gene are SGHVS and FQNEAQ. Here the CDR3 reads CASSLVTGGARETQYF. CDR3 bases: TGTGCCAGCAGCCTAGTTACAGGGGGCGCCCGGGAGACCCAGTACTTC.

The CDR3 protein is CASSVVGGSDNEQFF. CDR3 nucleotides: TGTGCCAGCAGCGTAGTAGGAGGGTCTGATAATGAGCAGTTCTTC. The V gene is TRBV9, the J gene TRBJ2-1; tentatively, D is TRBD2 (6 bases). V was pared by 0 bases and J by 7 bases, with 14 bases between. The CDR3 is 15 amino acids. Germline CDR1 and CDR2: SGDLS and YYNGEE.

The chain joins TRBV6-4 to TRBJ2-7, with D uncertain. The CDR3 covers 13 residues. Trimming took off 3 bases at V and 1 base at J, with 7 bases between the two ends. Looked up from germline, CDR1 is MRHNA and CDR2 is SNTAGT. The CDR3 DNA reads as TGTGCCAGCAGTGAGGAGATTTCCTACGAGCAGTACTTC. This sequence encodes CASSEEISYEQYF.

The chain recombines TRBV7-3 with TRBJ2-3; D not resolved. The CDR3 has 14 amino acids. The ends were cut back, 6 bases at V and 4 bases at J, with 14 bases in the middle. The germline V gene encodes CDR1 SGHTA and CDR2 FQGTGA. In DNA, the CDR3 is TGTGCCAGCAGTCCAACCCCCCAGTCAGATACGCAGTATTTT. It is translated as CASSPTPQSDTQYF.

The chain is built from TRBV19 and TRBJ1-5; possible D gene TRBD1, 5 bases. CDR3 size: 19 residues. Germline V gives CDR1 LNHDA, CDR2 SQIVND (reference sequence). The germline V and J ends were trimmed by 7 bases and 0 bases, with 25 bases remaining between them. The CDR3 DNA sequence: TGTGCCAGTAATCAGTCACCCATAAGACAGAGTTATAGCAATCAGCCCCAGCATTTT. It codes for CASNQSPIRQSYSNQPQHF.

The chain recombines TRBV5-4 with TRBJ2-3, with 7 bases fitting TRBD2. Germline V gives CDR1 SGHNT, CDR2 YYREEE (reference sequence). The CDR3 extends over 16 amino acids. With V trimmed by 0 bases and J by 0 bases, 4 bases remained unmatched. CDR3 nucleotide sequence: TGTGCCAGCAGCTTGGGGGGAGGGCCGAGCACAGATACGCAGTATTTT. This sequence encodes CASSLGGGPSTDTQYF.

The V call is TRBV18, the J call TRBJ1-3, with D uncertain. Germline CDR1 KGHSH, CDR2 LQKENI. The germline V and J ends were trimmed by 3 bases and 0 bases, with 9 bases remaining between them. This CDR3 has 15 residues. This CDR3 is CASSPEGVSGNTIYF. CDR3 in DNA: TGTGCCAGCTCACCTGAGGGCGTCTCTGGAAACACCATATATTTT.

The chain carries TRBV6-1 and TRBJ1-5, with 7 bases aligning to TRBD1. Germline trimming cut 7 bases from V and 7 bases from J; bases unmatched to any gene: 10. CDR3 size: 14 residues. The V gene's germline CDR1 is MNHNS and CDR2 SASEGT. The CDR3 DNA reads TGTGCCAGCAAGCCTTCAGGGGGGGACCAGCCCCAGCATTTT. Its protein is CASKPSGGDQPQHF.

The rearrangement uses TRBV7-6 and TRBJ2-7; a weak D match, TRBD1 (7 bases). Germline-derived CDR1 and CDR2 are SGHVS and FNYEAQ. The CDR3 extends over 13 amino acids. With 1 base removed from V and 5 bases from J, the gap between germline ends came to 9 bases. The CDR3 loop reads CASSLGRGDEQYF. The CDR3 coding sequence is TGTGCCAGCAGCTTAGGCAGGGGGGACGAGCAGTACTTC.

The chain recombines TRBV2 with TRBJ2-7; maybe TRBD1 (5 bases). Germline CDR1 SNHLY, CDR2 FYNNEI. This CDR3 is 12 amino acids long. V was cut by 2 bases and J by 4 bases, with 6 bases left in between. Here the CDR3 DNA reads TGTGCCAGCAGTGAACAGGGATACGAGCAGTACTTC. This encodes CASSEQGYEQYF.

The rearrangement uses TRBV18 and TRBJ2-3; 7 bases match TRBD2. The length of the CDR3 is 16 residues. The V segment lost 2 bases and the J segment 1 base; nucleotides outside the gene matches: 6. Germline CDR1 is KGHSH and CDR2 is LQKENI. The chain's CDR3 is CASSPGGSWGTDTQYF. CDR3 nucleotides: TGTGCCAGCTCACCAGGCGGGAGCTGGGGCACAGATACGCAGTATTTT.

The chain employs TRBV18 and TRBJ2-1, with TRBD1 matching over 10 bases. This CDR3 contains 16 residues. Germline-derived CDR1 and CDR2 are KGHSH and LQKENI. V gave up 0 bases and J gave up 7 bases; unmatched junction bases: 6. The CDR3 nucleotides are TGTGCCAGCTCACCACCGGTCGGGACAGGGGTGAATGAGCAGTTCTTC. Protein product: CASSPPVGTGVNEQFF.

The genes are TRBV9 and TRBJ1-1, with D uncertain. Trimming stripped 3 bases from V and 11 bases from J, with 14 bases between. Germline-derived CDR1 and CDR2 are SGDLS and YYNGEE. The CDR3 runs 12 residues. The DNA of the CDR3 is TGTGCCAGCAGCGCCGGGAACAGTAAGGCTTTCTTT. This sequence encodes CASSAGNSKAFF. Full variable domain (rest looked up from reference TRBV9 and TRBJ1-1): DSGVTQTPKHLITATGQRVTLRCSPRSGDLSVYWYQQSLDQGLQFLIQYYNGEERAKGNILERFSAQQFPDLHSELNLSSLELGDSALYFCASSAGNSKAFFGQGTRLTVV.

The gene calls are TRBV2 and TRBJ2-7, with a possible D match to TRBD1 (6 bases). The germline V gene has CDR1 SNHLY and CDR2 FYNNEI. This CDR3 has 12 amino acids. The V end was cut by 7 bases, the J end by 1 base, with 8 bases between. The CDR3 bases are TGTGCCAGCACTGGACAGTCCTACGAGCAGTACTTC. Protein product: CASTGQSYEQYF.

The genes are TRBV6-5 and TRBJ1-4; possible D gene TRBD1, 6 bases. The V gene's germline CDR1 is MNHEY and CDR2 SVGAGI. V lost 4 bases and J lost 2, with 11 bases in between. The CDR3 loop spans 15 amino acids. DNA for the CDR3: TGTGCCAGCAGTTCTCGGACAGCCACTAATGAAAAACTGTTTTTT. It codes for CASSSRTATNEKLFF.

The chain carries TRBV7-9 and TRBJ1-1; perhaps TRBD1 as D (6 bases). Trimming pared 5 bases from V and 10 bases from J, leaving 17 bases between. The CDR3 has 13 residues. The germline V gene encodes CDR1 SEHNR and CDR2 FQNEAQ (reference sequence). The CDR3 is CASSAIGGGGAFF. DNA of the CDR3: TGTGCCAGCAGCGCAATCGGGGGCGGAGGAGCTTTCTTT.

The chain employs TRBV27 and TRBJ2-7, with 8 positions matching TRBD2. With 5 bases clipped from V and 6 bases from J, the junction kept 12 bases outside the gene matches. The length of the CDR3 is 15 residues. Germline-derived CDR1 and CDR2 are MNHEY and SMNVEV (reference sequence). CDR3: CASSQGTRAAGEQYF. CDR3 in DNA: TGTGCCAGCAGTCAAGGGACTAGGGCCGCCGGCGAGCAGTACTTC.

V and J are TRBV7-9 and TRBJ1-2, with 10 nucleotides matching TRBD1. The CDR3 is 15 amino acids. From germline, CDR1 is SEHNR and CDR2 FQNEAQ (reference sequence). J was trimmed by 6 bases and V by 5 bases; bases with no gene match: 9. CDR3 amino acids: CASSPGQGPGDGYTF. CDR3 nucleotides: TGTGCCAGCAGCCCGGGACAGGGGCCTGGGGATGGCTACACCTTC.